These 15 T cell receptor beta chains share one sample of origin, sequenced in a study of T-cell reconstitution after alpha-beta-depleted transplantation in children. Library preparation (for TCRbeta) was performed with unique molecular identifiers. TCRdb re-analysed the PCR reads in MiXCR, keeping a single row per CDR3 protein. The sample holds fewer than 1 million distinct CDR3 sequences; roughly 15% are singletons and the top ten take 5%. This specimen consisted of PBMCs, mostly from graft donor cells, obtained 360 days after TCRalphabeta/CD19-depleted stem cell transplant. The receptors derive from a male patient younger than 18 who had a stem cell transplant for acute lymphoblastic leukemia, so the T cells may come from the graft donor.

This chain joins TRBV4-2 and TRBJ2-5, with D perhaps TRBD2 (6 bases). The CDR3 spans 16 residues. The germline gives CDR1 LGHNA, CDR2 YNFKEQ. V was cut by 2 bases and J by 3 bases, with 16 bases left in between. CDR3 sequence reads: CASSQKLAWREETQYF. CDR3 DNA: TGTGCCAGCAGCCAAAAACTAGCTTGGAGAGAAGAGACCCAGTACTTC.

This clonotype was counted a few times. The J gene is TRBJ2-1, the V gene TRBV2, with D possibly being TRBD1 (5 bases). V was cut by 6 bases and J by 4 bases, with 16 bases left in between. The germline V gene encodes CDR1 SNHLY and CDR2 FYNNEI. The CDR3 has 15 residues. The DNA of the CDR3 is TGTGCCAGCAGCAAGACCGAGACAGCTTACAATGAGCAGTTCTTC. Translation: CASSKTETAYNEQFF.

At least ten counts were recorded for this clonotype. J is TRBJ2-1 and V is TRBV28; 10 bases are a match to TRBD2. This CDR3 comprises 16 residues. Germline V gene lookup returns CDR1 MDHEN and CDR2 SYDVKM. V gave up 2 bases and J gave up 6 bases; unmatched junction bases: 7. The CDR3, as DNA: TGTGCCAGCAGTTTACCAGCGGGAGGGCCGGTCAATGAGCAGTTCTTC. The encoded protein is CASSLPAGGPVNEQFF.

The chain uses TRBV27 and TRBJ1-2; 7 bases line up with TRBD1. V was pared by 2 bases and J by 7 bases, with 19 bases of the junction left unmatched. Germline V gene data show CDR1 as MNHEY and CDR2 as SMNVEV (reference sequence). The CDR3 length is 18 residues. The CDR3 sequence: CASSLEGRTGSPYFGYTF. The DNA for the CDR3 is TGTGCCAGCAGTTTAGAGGGTAGGACAGGATCTCCCTATTTTGGCTACACCTTC.

The rearrangement uses TRBV15 and TRBJ2-2, with 9 bases identical to TRBD2. The CDR3 sequence is 18 residues long. V was pared by 0 bases and J by 3 bases, with 8 bases of the junction left unmatched. In germline, CDR1 is LNHNV, CDR2 YYDKDF (reference sequence). In DNA, the CDR3 is TGTGCCACCAGCAGAGATCCTCTAGCGGGACCGTACACCGGGGAGCTGTTTTTT. This gives the protein CATSRDPLAGPYTGELFF.

The CDR3 DNA is TGCAGTGCTAGAGCCTTCTCCTACGAGCAGTACTTC. The encoded protein is CSARAFSYEQYF. This rearrangement joins TRBV20-1 to TRBJ2-7; D remains unclear. Trimming removed 1 base at V and 0 bases at J, with 4 bases between. The CDR3 contains 12 residues. CDR1 is DFQATT and CDR2 is SNEGSKA in the germline V gene (reference sequence).

This clonotype was recorded a few times. The chain employs TRBV6-5 and TRBJ2-3, with TRBD2 matching over 9 bases. CDR1 and CDR2 (germline): MNHEY, SVGAGI. The CDR3 has 16 amino acids. V was clipped by 0 bases and J by 1 base; unmatched bases: 2. CDR3 sequence (DNA): TGTGCCAGCAGTTACTCTGGACTAGCGCGCACAGATACGCAGTATTTT. Protein sequence: CASSYSGLARTDTQYF.

The CDR3 region is CASSPLAGQSNEQFF. The CDR3 DNA follows: TGTGCCAGCAGCCCCCTAGCGGGCCAAAGCAATGAGCAGTTCTTC. V gene TRBV7-2 combines with J gene TRBJ2-1; 8 bases are a match to TRBD2. Germline V lookup: CDR1 SGHTA, CDR2 FQGNSA. V shed 5 bases and J 6 bases; nucleotides not matched to a gene: 9. This CDR3 has 15 amino acids.

This rearrangement joins TRBV27 to TRBJ1-2; TRBD1 agrees at 8 bases. CDR1 and CDR2 from the germline V gene are MNHEY and SMNVEV (reference sequence). The CDR3 spans 12 residues. J lost 5 bases, V lost 6 bases, and 2 bases had no gene match. CDR3 protein: CASRRTGYGYTF. The CDR3, as DNA: TGTGCCAGCAGACGGACAGGGTATGGCTACACCTTC.

At least ten counts were recorded for this clonotype. J is TRBJ2-3 and V is TRBV27; 7 bases agree with TRBD2. V lost 8 bases, J lost 5 bases, and 4 bases stayed unmatched. Germline assignment: CDR1 MNHEY and CDR2 SMNVEV (reference sequence). This CDR3 is 12 amino acids long. In nucleotides, the CDR3 is TGTGCCAGCGGGAGGGGAATAGATACGCAGTATTTT. The encoded protein is CASGRGIDTQYF.

This clonotype was seen many times. The chain combines TRBV3-1 with TRBJ2-1; D is undetermined. The CDR3 loop spans 15 amino acids. Germline CDR1 is LGHDT and CDR2 is YNNKEL (reference sequence). Trimming shortened V by 3 bases and J by 6 bases, and 15 bases separated the two germline ends. The CDR3 loop is CASSHGDRLSNEQFF. In DNA, the CDR3 is TGTGCCAGCAGCCATGGGGATCGACTCAGCAATGAGCAGTTCTTC.

This clonotype was counted a few times. The V gene is TRBV12-5, the J gene TRBJ2-1; 9 positions agree with TRBD2. This CDR3 comprises 17 residues. Germline loops: CDR1 LGHNT, CDR2 FRNRAP. The V and J ends lost 6 bases and 0 bases, in that order; junction bases with no gene match: 9. Written as DNA, the CDR3 is TGTGCTAGTGGACCCCAACCGGGACTAGCCTCCTACAATGAGCAGTTCTTC. Its protein product is CASGPQPGLASYNEQFF.

Of note for this clonotype: Its ends do not fully match the called genes, so a read error is possible. The genes are TRBV7-9 and TRBJ2-7; no firm D call. Germline lookup yields CDR1 SEHNR and CDR2 FQNEAQ (reference sequence). The CDR3 is 8 residues long. The CDR3 nucleotides read TGTGCCAGCAGCTTAGCGAACTTC. It encodes CASSLANF.

The V gene is TRBV20-1, the J gene TRBJ2-7; a possible D gene is TRBD2 (6 bases). CDR3 length: 16 residues. CDR1 and CDR2 (germline): DFQATT, SNEGSKA (reference sequence). The ends were cut back, 3 bases at V and 0 bases at J, with 18 bases in the middle. This CDR3 is CSASTPGGLGSYEQYF. CDR3 coding DNA: TGCAGTGCTAGCACCCCTGGGGGACTGGGCTCCTACGAGCAGTACTTC.

This clonotype showed up just a few times. The chain links TRBV5-1 to TRBJ2-1; 8 bases line up with TRBD2. Trimming at V came to 1 base and at J to 6 bases, leaving 3 bases not matched to a gene. This CDR3 region has 14 residues. Germline CDR1 and CDR2: SGHRS and YFSETQ. CDR3: CASSLIRGGNEQFF. In DNA form, the CDR3 reads TGCGCCAGCAGCTTGATCCGGGGGGGCAATGAGCAGTTCTTC.